This note documents a single T cell receptor (beta chain) sequence. The sample comes from a study of blood T cell repertoires in COVID-19. As for the study in general: The origin of the acute and convalescent COVID-19 samples was the United States, Italy and Spain.

The repertoire was sequenced with immunoSEQ multiplex PCR; TCRdb's copy has only in-frame clones and lacks some. The sample consists of 130,000 or so clones, 55% to 75% of them appearing once. Losses at the gene ends were 2 bases for V and 0 bases for J; bases not matched to a gene: 4. The CDR3 extends over 17 amino acids. The germline gives CDR1 ENHRY, CDR2 SYGVKD. This receptor was obtained from a woman in her 70s with acute or convalescent COVID-19. Sequencing was carried out using peripheral blood. The J gene is TRBJ2-2, the V gene TRBV10-3; 9 nucleotides align to TRBD1. The CDR3 DNA reads TGTGCCATCAGTGAGAGGGGACAGGGAGCGAACACCGGGGAGCTGTTTTTT. Protein product: CAISERGQGANTGELFF.